This T cell receptor beta chain was sequenced during a study of identical twins. Whole-study findings and limits: The abundant beta clonotypes from cord blood had fewer insertions, and memory repertoires had none of this. Conclusions relied on cross-sectional statistical analysis, not following the same donors. Sequences that were out-of-frame, alpha and twin-shared displayed an excess of low generation probability.

This clonotype was counted ten times or more. Its target is not known. Each CDR3 protein is one row after TCRdb ran MiXCR on the 5' RACE reads. This sample has some 1,600,000 distinct CDR3 sequences, with less than 40% found just once. The sequenced material came from cord blood. This sequence was found in a newborn girl in good health.

The CDR3 is CASSLGTPDTQYF. The CDR3 DNA reads TGTGCCAGCAGTTTGGGAACACCCGATACGCAGTATTTT. This chain connects TRBV12-3 or TRBV12-4 to TRBJ2-3; D remains unclear. The CDR3 sequence is 13 residues long. V gave up 3 bases and J gave up 6 bases, with 10 bases separating them.